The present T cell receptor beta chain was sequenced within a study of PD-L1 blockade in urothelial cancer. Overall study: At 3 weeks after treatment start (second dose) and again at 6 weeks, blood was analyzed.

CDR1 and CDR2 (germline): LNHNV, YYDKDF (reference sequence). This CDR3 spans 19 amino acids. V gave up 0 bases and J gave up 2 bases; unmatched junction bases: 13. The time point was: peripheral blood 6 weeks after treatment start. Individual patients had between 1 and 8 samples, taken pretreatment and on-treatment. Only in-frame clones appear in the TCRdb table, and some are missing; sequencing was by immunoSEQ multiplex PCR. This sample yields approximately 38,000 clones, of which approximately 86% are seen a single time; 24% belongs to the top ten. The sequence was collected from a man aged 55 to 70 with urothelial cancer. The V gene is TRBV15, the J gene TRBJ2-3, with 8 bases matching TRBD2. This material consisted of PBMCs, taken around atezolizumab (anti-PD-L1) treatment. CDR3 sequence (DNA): TGTGCCACCAGCAGAGATCTAACGGGGGGGAACCCTGACACAGATACGCAGTATTTT. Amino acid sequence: CATSRDLTGGNPDTDTQYF.